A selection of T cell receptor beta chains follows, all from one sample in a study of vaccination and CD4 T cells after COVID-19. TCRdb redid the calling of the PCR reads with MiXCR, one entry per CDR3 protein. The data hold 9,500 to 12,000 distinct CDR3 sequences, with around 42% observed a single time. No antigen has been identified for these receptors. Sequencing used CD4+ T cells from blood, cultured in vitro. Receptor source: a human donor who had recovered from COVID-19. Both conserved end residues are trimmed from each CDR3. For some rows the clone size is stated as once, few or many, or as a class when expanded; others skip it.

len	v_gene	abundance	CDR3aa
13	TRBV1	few	TSSQVSDSNQPQH
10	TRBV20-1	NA	SARRLGNTIY
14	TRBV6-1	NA	ASSRPPASTNEKLF
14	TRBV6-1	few	ASSRRDRGGTDTQY
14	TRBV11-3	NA	ASSPTSGGPYNEQF
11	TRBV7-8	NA	ASSLEGRGELF
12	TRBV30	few	AWSERRHNQPQH
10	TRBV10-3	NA	AISGGKETQY
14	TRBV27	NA	ASSAFRGRGNTEAF
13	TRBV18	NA	ASSPVEIYNSPLH
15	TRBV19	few	ASSSEGGTGTTGELF
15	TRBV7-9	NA	ASSLARRTGNTGELF
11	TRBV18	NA	ASSPKAMETQY
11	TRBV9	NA	ASSRQANTEAF
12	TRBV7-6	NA	ASSPPFSTYEQY
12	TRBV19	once	ARNPDRVGEKLF
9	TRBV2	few	ASSVRAEAF
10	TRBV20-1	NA	SVPRIQETQY
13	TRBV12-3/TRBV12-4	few	ASSLGAGLNTEAF
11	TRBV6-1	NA	ASSLRFTGELF
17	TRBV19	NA	ASSIFMLTGDFGVYGYT
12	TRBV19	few	ASLNSMGGYGYT